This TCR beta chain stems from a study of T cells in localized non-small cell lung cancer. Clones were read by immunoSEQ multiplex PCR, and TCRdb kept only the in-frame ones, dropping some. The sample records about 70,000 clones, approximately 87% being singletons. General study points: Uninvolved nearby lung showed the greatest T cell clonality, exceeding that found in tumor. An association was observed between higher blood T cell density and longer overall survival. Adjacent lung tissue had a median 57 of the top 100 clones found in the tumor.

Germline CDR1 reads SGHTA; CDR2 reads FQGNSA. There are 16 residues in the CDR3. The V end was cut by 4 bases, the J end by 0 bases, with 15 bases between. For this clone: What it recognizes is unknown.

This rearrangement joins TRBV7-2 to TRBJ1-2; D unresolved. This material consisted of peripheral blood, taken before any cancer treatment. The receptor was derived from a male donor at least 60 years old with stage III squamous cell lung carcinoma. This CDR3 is CASSSQIDRTNYGYTF. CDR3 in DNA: TGTGCCAGCAGCTCCCAGATTGACCGAACTAACTATGGCTACACCTTC. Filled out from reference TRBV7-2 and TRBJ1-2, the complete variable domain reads GAGVSQSPSNKVTEKGKDVELRCDPISGHTALYWYRQSLGQGLEFLIYFQGNSAPDKSGLPSDRFSAERTGGSVSTLTIQRTQQEDSAVYLCASSSQIDRTNYGYTFGSGTRLTVV.